What follows are 25 T cell receptor beta chains derived from one specimen sequenced in a study of T cell responses to AZD1222 COVID-19 vaccine. Clones were read by immunoSEQ multiplex PCR, and TCRdb kept only the in-frame ones, dropping some. The sample lists 95,000 to 150,000 clones; about 89% were seen once. Specimen: peripheral blood, collected on day 0 of AZD1222 vaccination. These receptors originate from an adult in good health.

The chain combines TRBV2 with TRBJ2-1, with no clear D. CDR3 size: 12 residues. V lost 0 bases and J 15 bases, leaving 12 bases between the germline ends. Germline V gives CDR1 SNHLY, CDR2 FYNNEI. The CDR3 DNA reads as TGTGCCAGCAGTGAAGCTCCTTACGGTCCGTTCTTC. It codes for CASSEAPYGPFF.

The chain uses TRBV7-9 and TRBJ1-1; D is ambiguous. The V end was cut by 7 bases, the J end by 3 bases, with 9 bases between. This CDR3 region has 12 residues. Germline V CDR1 and CDR2: SEHNR, FQNEAQ (reference sequence). The CDR3 DNA reads TGTGCCAGCACTACCCCTTACACTGAAGCTTTCTTT. Its translation: CASTTPYTEAFF.

This sequence joins TRBV7-6 and TRBJ1-3; unclear D gene. Trimming left V 1 base short and J 0 bases short, with 10 bases between. This CDR3 comprises 16 residues. Germline lookup yields CDR1 SGHVS and CDR2 FNYEAQ. CDR3 DNA sequence: TGTGCCAGCAGCTTAGGCCAGGCATTCTCTGGAAACACCATATATTTT. Its translation: CASSLGQAFSGNTIYF.

The V gene is TRBV14, the J gene TRBJ2-2; no definite D call. The V end was cut by 3 bases, the J end by 5 bases, with 16 bases between. The germline V gene encodes CDR1 SGHDN and CDR2 FVKESK. This CDR3 spans 16 amino acids. DNA for the CDR3: TGTGCCAGCAGCCACTACGGTTCCGAGTGGACCGGGGAGCTGTTTTTT. This sequence encodes CASSHYGSEWTGELFF.

Worth noting for this clone: Other DNA sequences within the sample encode an identical CDR3. The V and J genes are TRBV5-1 and TRBJ1-3, with TRBD1 matching 7 bases. The CDR3 runs to 14 residues. Germline V gives CDR1 SGHRS, CDR2 YFSETQ. The trim removed 4 bases at V and 2 bases at J, leaving 3 bases unmatched. In DNA, the CDR3 is TGCGCCAGCAGCCCTGGGACAGCTGGAAACACCATATATTTT. Translating gives CASSPGTAGNTIYF.

DNA for the CDR3: TGTGCCAGCACCTCCGGACAGGTTCAAGAGACCCAGTACTTC. As protein: CASTSGQVQETQYF. This chain connects TRBV7-9 to TRBJ2-5; 7 positions agree with TRBD1. V lost 7 bases to trimming and J lost 2 bases; unmatched junction nucleotides: 7. Per germline, CDR1 SEHNR and CDR2 FQNEAQ (reference sequence). CDR3 length: 14 amino acids. Full variable domain (rest looked up from reference TRBV7-9 and TRBJ2-5): DTGVSQNPRHKITKRGQNVTFRCDPISEHNRLYWYRQTLGQGPEFLTYFQNEAQLEKSRLLSDRFSAERPKGSFSTLEIQRTEQGDSAMYLCASTSGQVQETQYFGPGTRLLVL.

The V gene is TRBV5-1, the J gene TRBJ1-1; a weak D match, TRBD1 (5 bases). Trimming pared 3 bases from V and 6 bases from J, leaving 18 bases between. CDR3 length equals 15 residues. Germline values: CDR1 SGHRS, CDR2 YFSETQ. CDR3 nucleotides: TGCGCCAGCAGCTACTCGGGACCCCGGGCGCCTGAAGCTTTCTTT. Translating gives CASSYSGPRAPEAFF.

The chain recombines TRBV12-3 or TRBV12-4 with TRBJ1-5; D gene uncertain. V lost 3 bases and J 1 base, leaving 4 bases between the germline ends. This CDR3 has 13 amino acids. This CDR3 is CASSLGSNQPQHF. The DNA for the CDR3 is TGTGCCAGCAGTTTGGGGAGCAATCAGCCCCAGCATTTT.

The chain employs TRBV7-8 and TRBJ1-1; D is possibly TRBD1 (6 bases). Between the trimmed V and J ends, which lost 5 bases and 4 bases, there was a span of 17 bases. Germline CDR1 reads SGHVS; CDR2 reads FQNEAQ. The CDR3 is 15 residues long. Written as DNA, the CDR3 is TGTGCCAGCAGCCCTCGGGGGGCTCTCGGCACTGAAGCTTTCTTT. Translated: CASSPRGALGTEAFF.

The V gene is TRBV11-2, the J gene TRBJ1-2; D unresolved. V lost 1 base, J lost 4 bases, and 10 bases lay in between. The V gene's germline CDR1 is SGHAT and CDR2 FQNNGV. The CDR3 sequence is 14 residues long. The CDR3 bases are TGTGCCAGCAGCTTAGGGGCCGTACTCTATGGCTACACCTTC. Translating gives CASSLGAVLYGYTF. The full variable domain, its missing parts supplied by reference TRBV11-2 and TRBJ1-2, is EAGVAQSPRYKIIEKRQSVAFWCNPISGHATLYWYQQILGQGPKLLIQFQNNGVVDDSQLPKDRFSAERLKGVDSTLKIQPAKLEDSAVYLCASSLGAVLYGYTFGSGTRLTVV.

The chain recombines TRBV19 with TRBJ1-1; 9 bases agree with TRBD1. Germline V gene data show CDR1 as LNHDA and CDR2 as SQIVND (reference sequence). This CDR3 spans 14 amino acids. J lost 10 bases, V lost 4 bases, and 10 bases had no gene match. The CDR3 loop is CASSRGQGPLGAFF. The CDR3 DNA sequence: TGTGCCAGTAGTAGAGGACAGGGGCCGCTAGGAGCTTTCTTT. Full variable domain (remainder filled in from reference TRBV19 and TRBJ1-1): DGGITQSPKYLFRKEGQNVTLSCEQNLNHDAMYWYRQDPGQGLRLIYYSQIVNDFQKGDIAEGYSVSREKKESFPLTVTSAQKNPTAFYLCASSRGQGPLGAFFGQGTRLTVV.

This chain connects TRBV19 to TRBJ1-1; the match to TRBD1 covers 8 bases. Germline values: CDR1 LNHDA, CDR2 SQIVND (reference sequence). Trimming took 3 bases from V and 0 from J; bases not matched to a gene: 15. The length of the CDR3 is 19 residues. CDR3 amino acids: CASSIRSLWTGPMNTEAFF. DNA for the CDR3: TGTGCCAGTAGTATTCGTAGCTTATGGACAGGGCCTATGAACACTGAAGCTTTCTTT.

The chain couples TRBV7-8 to TRBJ2-1; 12 bases line up with TRBD2. Germline values: CDR1 SGHVS, CDR2 FQNEAQ. The CDR3 has 18 residues. Trimming took 5 bases from V and 7 from J; bases not matched to a gene: 15. CDR3 region: CASSPRWGGLAGGNEQFF. The CDR3 nucleotides are TGTGCCAGCAGCCCCCGGTGGGGGGGACTAGCGGGCGGGAATGAGCAGTTCTTC. Complete variable domain (other parts from reference TRBV7-8 and TRBJ2-1): GAGVSQSPRYKVAKRGQDVALRCDPISGHVSLFWYQQALGQGPEFLTYFQNEAQLDKSGLPSDRFFAERPEGSVSTLKIQRTQQEDSAVYLCASSPRWGGLAGGNEQFFGPGTRLTVL.

A single count supports this clone. V gene TRBV30 combines with J gene TRBJ1-5, with 8 nucleotides matching TRBD1. The CDR3 runs to 16 residues. Germline V gene lookup returns CDR1 GTSNPN and CDR2 SVGIG (reference sequence). The V and J ends lost 0 bases and 6 bases, in that order; junction bases with no gene match: 10. This CDR3 reads CAWSVGPQGAGQPQHF. The CDR3 nucleotides are TGTGCCTGGAGTGTGGGCCCCCAGGGGGCCGGTCAGCCCCAGCATTTT.

The V call is TRBV3-1 (or the pseudogene TRBV3-2), the J call TRBJ1-1, with D tentatively TRBD1 (5 bases). The CDR3 is 16 amino acids. V was clipped by 3 bases and J by 5 bases, with 19 bases between them. Germline-derived CDR1 and CDR2 are LGHDT and YNNKEL (reference sequence). CDR3 sequence: CASSQRPLAGRTEAFF. For the CDR3, the DNA is TGTGCCAGCAGCCAGAGGCCCCTAGCAGGGCGGACTGAAGCTTTCTTT.

The V gene is TRBV12-3 or TRBV12-4, the J gene TRBJ1-2; D unresolved. V was trimmed by 6 bases and J by 0 bases, leaving 8 bases between them. The CDR3 is made up of 13 amino acids. CDR3: CASRAPANYGYTF. CDR3 in DNA: TGTGCCAGCAGGGCCCCCGCTAACTATGGCTACACCTTC.

The CDR3 here is CASSYSLSGNTIYF. DNA of the CDR3: TGTGCCAGCAGTTATTCACTCTCTGGAAACACCATATATTTT. The chain joins TRBV6-5 to TRBJ1-3, with D unclear. The CDR3 loop spans 14 amino acids. Germline V gene lookup returns CDR1 MNHEY and CDR2 SVGAGI. V lost 3 bases and J lost 0, with 6 bases in between.

The rearrangement uses TRBV18 and TRBJ1-2; TRBD1 aligns across 7 bases. This CDR3 has 13 amino acids. J lost 8 bases, V lost 3 bases, and 6 bases had no gene match. CDR1 and CDR2 from the germline V gene are KGHSH and LQKENI. CDR3 loop: CASSPTGLEGYTF. In DNA, the CDR3 is TGTGCCAGCTCACCGACAGGGTTAGAAGGCTACACCTTC.

The J gene is TRBJ1-1, the V gene TRBV10-3, with 8 bases aligning to TRBD1. This CDR3 is 14 amino acids long. V lost 6 bases, J lost 5 bases, and 8 bases stayed unmatched. Germline V lookup: CDR1 ENHRY, CDR2 SYGVKD. CDR3 sequence (DNA): TGTGCCATCAGAAAACAGGGGGGGGAAACTGAAGCTTTCTTT. This encodes CAIRKQGGETEAFF.

This sequence joins TRBV28 and TRBJ2-1; the D gene is possibly TRBD1 (5 bases). Trimming cost V 5 bases and J 8 bases, with 19 bases left between them. This CDR3 is 15 amino acids long. Germline assignment: CDR1 MDHEN and CDR2 SYDVKM. Here the CDR3 DNA reads TGTGCCAGCAGTCCTAGGGGCGTACCCAGTTATGAGCAGTTCTTC. Protein product: CASSPRGVPSYEQFF.

This chain uses TRBV7-9 with TRBJ1-2; TRBD1 aligns across 8 bases. This CDR3 is built from 14 residues. The V gene end was trimmed by 5 bases and the J gene end by 2 bases; junction bases not matched to a gene: 4. The germline V gene has CDR1 SEHNR and CDR2 FQNEAQ (reference sequence). The CDR3 sequence is CASSLTGDNYGYTF. The DNA for the CDR3 is TGTGCCAGCAGCCTGACAGGGGACAACTATGGCTACACCTTC.

This sequence joins TRBV28 and TRBJ1-6; D gene unclear. V was clipped by 5 bases and J by 13 bases, with 12 bases between them. CDR1 is MDHEN, CDR2 SYDVKM, per germline. CDR3 length equals 12 residues. The CDR3 DNA reads as TGTGCCAGCAGTCCCCCTCTGGGGCCCCTCCACTTT. Translating it yields CASSPPLGPLHF.

The CDR3 loop reads CASRSDTDTQYF. The CDR3 DNA reads TGTGCCAGCAGGAGCGACACAGATACGCAGTATTTT. J is TRBJ2-3 and V is TRBV7-8, with D hard to call. The germline CDR1 and CDR2 sequences are SGHVS and FQNEAQ. This CDR3 contains 12 residues. Trimming cost V 6 bases and J 2 bases, with 6 bases left between them.

The rearrangement uses TRBV5-1 and TRBJ2-6; 10 bases agree with TRBD1. J was trimmed by 1 base and V by 0 bases; bases with no gene match: 1. The CDR3 totals 17 residues. CDR1 and CDR2 (germline): SGHRS, YFSETQ. CDR3 in DNA: TGCGCCAGCAGCTTGGGGACAGGGGGATCTGGGGCCAACGTCCTGACTTTC. Its translation: CASSLGTGGSGANVLTF.

The J gene is TRBJ2-2, the V gene TRBV5-1; D is uncertain. Germline CDR1 is SGHRS and CDR2 is YFSETQ. The CDR3 has 14 amino acids. The V gene lost 1 base and the J gene lost 0 bases, with 4 bases spanning the gap. CDR3 bases: TGCGCCAGCAGCTTGTCACCGAACACCGGGGAGCTGTTTTTT. This codes for CASSLSPNTGELFF.